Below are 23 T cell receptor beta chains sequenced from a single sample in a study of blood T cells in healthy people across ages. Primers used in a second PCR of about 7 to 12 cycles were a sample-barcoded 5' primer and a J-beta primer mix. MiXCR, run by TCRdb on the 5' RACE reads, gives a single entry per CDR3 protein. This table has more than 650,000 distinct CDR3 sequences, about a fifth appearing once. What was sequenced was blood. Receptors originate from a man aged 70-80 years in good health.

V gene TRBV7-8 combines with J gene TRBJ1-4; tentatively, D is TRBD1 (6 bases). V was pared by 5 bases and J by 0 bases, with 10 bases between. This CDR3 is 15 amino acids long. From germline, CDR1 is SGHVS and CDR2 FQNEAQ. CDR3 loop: CASSQNRATNEKLFF. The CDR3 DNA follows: TGTGCCAGCAGCCAAAACAGGGCAACTAATGAAAAACTGTTTTTT.

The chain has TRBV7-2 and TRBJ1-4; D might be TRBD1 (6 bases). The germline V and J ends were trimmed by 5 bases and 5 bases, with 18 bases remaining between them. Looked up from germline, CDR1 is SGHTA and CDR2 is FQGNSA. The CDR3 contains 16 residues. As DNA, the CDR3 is TGTGCCAGCAGCCCGTATGGTGCAGGGGAAAATGAAAAACTGTTTTTT. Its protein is CASSPYGAGENEKLFF.

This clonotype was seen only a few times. The CDR3 region has the DNA TGTGCCAGCAGTTTAAAGGAGGTCTTCGCGCAGTACTTC. It yields the protein CASSLKEVFAQYF. The rearrangement links TRBV12-3 or TRBV12-4 to TRBJ2-7, with D possibly matching TRBD2 (5 bases). The V and J ends lost 2 bases and 9 bases respectively, with 14 bases between them. This CDR3 comprises 13 residues.

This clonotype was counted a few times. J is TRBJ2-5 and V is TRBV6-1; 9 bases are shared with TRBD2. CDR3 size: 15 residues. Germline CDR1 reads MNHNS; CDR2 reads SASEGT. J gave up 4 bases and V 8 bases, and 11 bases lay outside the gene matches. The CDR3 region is CASPSSGAFGETQYF. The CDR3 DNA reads TGTGCCAGCCCCTCTAGCGGGGCATTTGGAGAGACCCAGTACTTC.

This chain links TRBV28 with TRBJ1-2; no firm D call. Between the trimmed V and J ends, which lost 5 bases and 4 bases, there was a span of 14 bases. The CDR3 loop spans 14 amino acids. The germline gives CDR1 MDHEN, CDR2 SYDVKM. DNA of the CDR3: TGTGCCAGCAGTGACATGGTACCTAGCTATGGCTACACCTTC. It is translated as CASSDMVPSYGYTF.

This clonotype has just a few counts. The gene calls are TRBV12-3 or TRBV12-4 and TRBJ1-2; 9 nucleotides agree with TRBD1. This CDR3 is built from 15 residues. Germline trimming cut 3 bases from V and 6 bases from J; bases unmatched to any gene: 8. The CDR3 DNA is TGTGCCAGCAGTTTCCGGGACAGGGTAAACCATGGCTACACCTTC. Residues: CASSFRDRVNHGYTF.

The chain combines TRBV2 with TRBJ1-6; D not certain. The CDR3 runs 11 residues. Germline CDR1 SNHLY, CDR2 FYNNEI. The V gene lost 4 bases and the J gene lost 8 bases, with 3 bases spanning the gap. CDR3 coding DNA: TGTGCCAGCAGTGGAGATTCACCCCTCCACTTT. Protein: CASSGDSPLHF.

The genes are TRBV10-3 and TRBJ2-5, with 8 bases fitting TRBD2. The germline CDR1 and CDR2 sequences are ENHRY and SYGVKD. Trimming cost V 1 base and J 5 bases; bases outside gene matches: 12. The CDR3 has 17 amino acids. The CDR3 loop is CAISELGSGISEETQYF. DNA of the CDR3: TGTGCCATCAGTGAGTTGGGTAGCGGGATCTCGGAGGAGACCCAGTACTTC.

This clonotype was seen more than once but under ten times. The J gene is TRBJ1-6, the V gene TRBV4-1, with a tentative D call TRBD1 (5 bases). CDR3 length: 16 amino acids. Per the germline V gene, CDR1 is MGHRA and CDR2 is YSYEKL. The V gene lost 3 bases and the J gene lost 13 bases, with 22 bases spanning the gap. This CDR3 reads CASSHPSRDPAVPLHF. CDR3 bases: TGCGCCAGCAGCCATCCCTCCAGGGACCCGGCGGTCCCCCTCCACTTT.

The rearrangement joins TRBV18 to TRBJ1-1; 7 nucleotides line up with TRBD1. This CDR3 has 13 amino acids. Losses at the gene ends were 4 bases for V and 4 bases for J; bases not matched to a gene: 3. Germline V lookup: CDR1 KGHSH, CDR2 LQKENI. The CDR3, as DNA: TGTGCCAGCTCACTGGGACAGAGCACTGAAGCTTTCTTT. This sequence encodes CASSLGQSTEAFF.

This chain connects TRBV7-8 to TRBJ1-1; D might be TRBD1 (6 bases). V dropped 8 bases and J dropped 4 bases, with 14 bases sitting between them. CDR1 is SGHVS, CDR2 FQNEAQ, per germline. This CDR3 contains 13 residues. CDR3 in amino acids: CASHRERSTEAFF. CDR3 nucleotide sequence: TGTGCCAGCCACAGGGAAAGAAGCACTGAAGCTTTCTTT.

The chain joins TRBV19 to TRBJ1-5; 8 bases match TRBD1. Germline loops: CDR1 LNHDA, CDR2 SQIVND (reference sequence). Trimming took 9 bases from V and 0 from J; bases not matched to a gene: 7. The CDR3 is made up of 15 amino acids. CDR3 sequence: CASRTGINSNQPQHF. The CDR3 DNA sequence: TGTGCCAGCCGGACAGGGATTAATAGCAATCAGCCCCAGCATTTT. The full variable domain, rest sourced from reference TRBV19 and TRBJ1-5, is DGGITQSPKYLFRKEGQNVTLSCEQNLNHDAMYWYRQDPGQGLRLIYYSQIVNDFQKGDIAEGYSVSREKKESFPLTVTSAQKNPTAFYLCASRTGINSNQPQHFGDGTRLSIL.

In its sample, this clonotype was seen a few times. CDR3 DNA sequence: TGTGCCAGCACTCCCCGGGCTGCAACTAATGAAAAACTGTTTTTT. Amino acid sequence: CASTPRAATNEKLFF. The chain links TRBV2 to TRBJ1-4; no definite D call. The V gene's germline CDR1 is SNHLY and CDR2 FYNNEI. V shed 7 bases and J shed 0 bases, with 12 bases lying between them. This CDR3 contains 15 residues.

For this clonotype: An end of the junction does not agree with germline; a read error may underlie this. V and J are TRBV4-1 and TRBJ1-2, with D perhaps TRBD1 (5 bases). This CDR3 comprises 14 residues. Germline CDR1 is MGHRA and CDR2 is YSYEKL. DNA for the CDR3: TGCGCCAGCAGCCAATCAGACAGCTTCTATGACTACACCTTC. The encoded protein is CASSQSDSFYDYTF.

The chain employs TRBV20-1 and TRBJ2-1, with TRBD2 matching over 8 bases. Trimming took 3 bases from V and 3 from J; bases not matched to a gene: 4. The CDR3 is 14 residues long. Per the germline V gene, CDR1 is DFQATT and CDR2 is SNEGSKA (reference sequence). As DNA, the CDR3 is TGCAGTGCTAGCGGGGGGGGCTTCTACAATGAGCAGTTCTTC. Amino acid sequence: CSASGGGFYNEQFF.

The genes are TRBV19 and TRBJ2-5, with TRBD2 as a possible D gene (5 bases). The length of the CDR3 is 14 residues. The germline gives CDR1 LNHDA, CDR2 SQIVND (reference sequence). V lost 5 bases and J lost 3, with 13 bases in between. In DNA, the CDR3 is TGTGCCAGTAGTGTCACGGGGAGTAAAGAGACCCAGTACTTC. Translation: CASSVTGSKETQYF.

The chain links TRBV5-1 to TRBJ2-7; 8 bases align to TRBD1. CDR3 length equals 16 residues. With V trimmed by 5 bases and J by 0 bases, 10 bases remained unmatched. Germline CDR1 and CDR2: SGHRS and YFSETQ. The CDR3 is CASRGGTGDYSYEQYV. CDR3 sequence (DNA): TGCGCCAGCAGGGGTGGGACAGGAGATTACTCCTACGAGCAGTACGTC.

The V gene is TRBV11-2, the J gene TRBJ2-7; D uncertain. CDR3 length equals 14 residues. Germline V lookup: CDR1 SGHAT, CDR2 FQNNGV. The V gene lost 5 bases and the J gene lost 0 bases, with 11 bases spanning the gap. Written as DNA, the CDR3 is TGTGCCAGCAGCCCTTTTGGCGCCTCCTACGAGCAGTACTTC. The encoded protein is CASSPFGASYEQYF.

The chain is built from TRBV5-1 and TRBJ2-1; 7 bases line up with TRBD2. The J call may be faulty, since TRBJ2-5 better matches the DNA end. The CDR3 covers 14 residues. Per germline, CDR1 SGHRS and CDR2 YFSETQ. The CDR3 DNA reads TGCGCCAGCAGCCCGTCCCTGCGGGAGGAGACCCAGTACTTC. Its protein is CASSPSLREETQYF.

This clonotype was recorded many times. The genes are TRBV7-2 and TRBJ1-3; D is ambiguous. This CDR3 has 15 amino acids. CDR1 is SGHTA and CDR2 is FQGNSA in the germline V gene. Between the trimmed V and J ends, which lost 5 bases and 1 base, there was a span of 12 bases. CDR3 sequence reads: CASSPGRYSGNTIYF. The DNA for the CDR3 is TGTGCCAGCAGCCCAGGACGGTATTCTGGAAACACCATATATTTT.

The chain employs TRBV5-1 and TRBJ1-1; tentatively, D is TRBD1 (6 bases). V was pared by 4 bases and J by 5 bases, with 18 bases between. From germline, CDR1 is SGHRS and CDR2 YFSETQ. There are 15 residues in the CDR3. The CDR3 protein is CASSTVSRGGTEAFF. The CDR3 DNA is TGCGCCAGCAGCACGGTCTCCAGGGGAGGTACTGAAGCTTTCTTT.

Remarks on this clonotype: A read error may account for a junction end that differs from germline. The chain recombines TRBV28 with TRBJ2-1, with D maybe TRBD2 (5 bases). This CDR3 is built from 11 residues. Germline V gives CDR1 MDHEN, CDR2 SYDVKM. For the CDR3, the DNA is TGTGCCAGCAGTTTTTATGGAGGTGCGGTCTTC. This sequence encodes CASSFYGGAVF.

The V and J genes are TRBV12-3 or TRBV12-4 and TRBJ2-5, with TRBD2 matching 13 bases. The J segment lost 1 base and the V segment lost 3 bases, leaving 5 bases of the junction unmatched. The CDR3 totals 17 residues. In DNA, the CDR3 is TGTGCCAGCAGTTTGCACCGACTAGCGGGGGGCCAAGAGACCCAGTACTTC. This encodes CASSLHRLAGGQETQYF.